Described below is a single T cell receptor (beta chain) sequence and its context. Its antigen specificity is not known. No quality values exist for individual bases; no much larger clone is one base distant. The sample comes from a study of memory CD4+ T cells and cytomegalovirus serostatus (dated by TCRdb to between 2019 and 2020). General notes on the study: The cohort included roughly 33 healthy adults from Belgium, of whom 9 were CMV seropositive and about 25 were CMV seronegative. To replicate a published TCR-based CMV serostatus classifier, the study sequenced CD4+ memory TCRbeta repertoires from a Belgian cohort whose cytomegalovirus serostatus was known. The study at large found these results: CMV serostatus prediction reached a median bootstrapped AUC of 0.95 with the original framework and 0.91 with a US-trained random forest. The results were interpreted as suggesting that the CMV-associated TCR signature is mostly present in the CD4+ memory repertoire. The original-framework classifier achieved a median bootstrapped AUC of approximately 0.94 with a 95% CI of 0.76-1.00 on the Belgian cohort. Only CD4+CD45RO+ memory cells were sequenced, in contrast to the original study, in which naive and memory CD4+ and CD8+ populations were covered. Of fewer than 200 previously reported CMV-associated TCRbeta sequences, about 68 appeared in the CD4+ memory repertoires, each in one to five individuals.

The germline V gene yields WSHSY for CDR1 and SAAADI for CDR2. The CDR3, cysteine through phenylalanine, is 14 amino acids long. Only the CDR3 DNA stays, 42 bases, in frame from base 1. Trimming takes 7 bases off V and 4 bases off J; junction bases not matched to a gene: 4. The Quick-DNA Microprep Kit was used to extract genomic DNA from the sorted cells. Amplification of TCRbeta DNA was done with the immunoSEQ hsTCRbeta kit, following the protocol from the manufacturer. An Illumina MiSeq instrument was used to sequence the TCRbeta libraries. The study's own analysis went as follows. Once out-of-frame sequences had been removed, millions of distinct TCRbeta sequences were left, which works out to an average of approximately 73,000 per individual. Each individual was scored by the count of 150 to 200 previously reported CMV-associated TCRbeta sequences and the total productive distinct TCRbeta count. A beta-binomial model was reimplemented in Python, and scikit-learn random forests with default parameters were trained on data from the US cohort. Classifier performance on the Belgian cohort was reported as the median AUC with percentile confidence intervals calculated over 10,000 bootstrap iterations. The clones in this table, taken by TCRdb from immuneACCESS, are in-frame only. Not every clone is retained; where verified, under half of the shortfall comes from an unresolved V gene, and the cause of the rest is unknown. V and J calls and clone size follow that table, whereas D and trimming were derived from the DNA. Recorded for this sample are 40,000 or so clones; approximately 81% of them occurred a single time. Roughly 1.1% of the sample is in the top ten clones.

A FACSAria II was used to sort memory CD4+ T cells, defined as single viable CD3+CD4+CD8-CD45RO+ cells. CMV serostatus was determined with a Roche Elecsys assay detecting serum IgG against CMV pp150, pp28, p38 and p52. After the samples were thawed, total CD4+ T cells were enriched through positive selection using CD4 magnetic microbeads. Samples originated from another study that specifically interrogated the CD4+ T cell memory repertoire. Peripheral blood mononuclear cells were isolated and cryopreserved following standard operating procedures; serum was stored at -80 °C. CD3-PerCP (BW264/56), CD4-APC (RPA-T4), CD45RO-PE (UCHT1) and CD8-Pacific Orange (3B5) antibodies were used for staining, and non-viable cells were excluded with Sytox blue.

Recombination connected TRBV10-2 to TRBJ2-1; TRBD2 lines up with 10 middle nucleotides. The sequence derives from an adult in good health and CMV-seronegative. Source material: memory CD4+ T cells from blood. CDR3 sequence: CASIPAGGYNEQFF. The nucleotide sequence reads TGCGCCAGCATTCCAGCGGGAGGGTACAATGAGCAGTTCTTC.